The present entry profiles one T cell receptor beta chain with its context. Per germline, CDR1 LNHDA and CDR2 SQIVND (reference sequence). Deletions cut 5 bases from V and 7 bases from J, with 12 bases between. The CDR3 is made up of 13 amino acids. This record belongs to a study of OX40 agonist ivuxolimab in advanced cancers. The wider study: Hepatocellular carcinoma, melanoma, renal cell or head and neck cancer was diagnosed in the dose-escalation patients. Patients were around 83% male with ages roughly 20 to 85, mean about 54. People who had prior anti-PD-1, anti-PD-L1 or anti-CTLA-4 therapy could take part, and around 40% had some.

TCRdb keeps only in-frame clones here, not all; method: immunoSEQ multiplex PCR. Of tens of thousands of clones listed, around 90% were seen once; the top ten hold less than 0.6%. V gene TRBV19 combines with J gene TRBJ1-5; possible D gene TRBD1, 5 bases. The source of this sequence is an adult with an advanced solid tumor such as melanoma, head and neck, liver or kidney cancer. The sample consisted of CD4+ or CD8+ T cells sorted from blood, taken in a trial of the OX40 agonist ivuxolimab. The CDR3 here is CASSSQGRQPQHF. CDR3 DNA sequence: TGTGCCAGTAGTTCGCAGGGTAGGCAGCCCCAGCATTTT.